What follows is one TCR beta chain and its context. The antigen is unknown. Using immunoSEQ multiplex PCR, the repertoire was profiled, and TCRdb retains in-frame clones only, with some absent. The repertoire holds 140,000 or so clones, with about 91% as singletons. Trimming stripped 6 bases from V and 4 bases from J, with 15 bases between. Germline V gene data show CDR1 as MDHEN and CDR2 as SYDVKM. The CDR3 is 14 residues long. The sample is drawn from a study of cytomegalovirus exposure and HLA in healthy donors. Regarding the study as a whole: It was approximately 170 TCR beta chains that were listed as cytomegalovirus-associated.

Sample: PBMCs. This clonotype was sampled from a man in his late teens or twenties in good health and CMV-seropositive. The V call is TRBV28, the J call TRBJ1-2; D ambiguous. The chain's CDR3 is CASRGERIIYGYTF. In DNA form, the CDR3 reads TGTGCCAGCAGGGGCGAACGGATCATCTATGGCTACACCTTC.